A single sample gave rise to the 10 T cell receptor beta chains below, sequenced in a study of beta chain features in type 1 diabetes. Every isolated RNA sample was fully reverse transcribed, so sequencing captured expressed TCRB transcripts. Assay: immunoSEQ multiplex PCR; the TCRdb copy retains only in-frame clones and omits some. The table lists 350,000 to 450,000 clones, around 13% of them singletons. The sequenced sample was naive CD4+ T cells from blood. Receptor source: a man aged 25-40 years in good health.

This clone was seen a few times. V and J are TRBV4-3 and TRBJ1-1; possibly TRBD1 for D (6 bases). Germline CDR1 reads LGHNA; CDR2 reads YSLEER. The CDR3 covers 13 residues. Trimming removed 5 bases at V and 8 bases at J, with 15 bases between. The CDR3: CASSSTAGTEAFF. CDR3 coding DNA: TGCGCCAGCAGCTCGACTGCCGGGACAGAAGCTTTCTTT.

This clone was counted between two and nine times. The chain carries TRBV30 and TRBJ2-7; a weak D match, TRBD1 (6 bases). The CDR3 runs to 15 residues. Trimming pared 2 bases from V and 7 bases from J, leaving 21 bases between. Germline loops: CDR1 GTSNPN, CDR2 SVGIG (reference sequence). CDR3 loop: CAWSSWLEGGSEQYV. The CDR3 region has the DNA TGTGCCTGGAGTTCATGGCTAGAAGGGGGTAGTGAGCAGTACGTC.

This chain uses TRBV6-1 with TRBJ1-3; D might be TRBD1 (6 bases). Germline loops: CDR1 MNHNS, CDR2 SASEGT. V was clipped by 7 bases and J by 0 bases, with 10 bases between them. CDR3 length: 14 residues. The CDR3 loop reads CASTGGASGNTIYF. The CDR3 DNA reads TGTGCCAGCACCGGGGGCGCCTCTGGAAACACCATATATTTT.

This clone was picked up a small number of times. The J gene is TRBJ2-2, the V gene TRBV29-1; 10 nucleotides align to TRBD2. Germline CDR1 is SQVTM and CDR2 is ANQGSEA. Trimming at V came to 5 bases and at J to 1 base, leaving 7 bases not matched to a gene. The CDR3 has 16 amino acids. The CDR3 DNA follows: TGCAGCGTTTTATCTAGCGGGAGAGAGAACACCGGGGAGCTGTTTTTT. Translated: CSVLSSGRENTGELFF.

This clone was seen a few times. Additional DNA sequences in this sample encode the identical CDR3. The genes are TRBV9 and TRBJ2-5; D gene unclear. This CDR3 has 13 residues. Germline V gene lookup returns CDR1 SGDLS and CDR2 YYNGEE. V was cut by 3 bases and J by 2 bases, with 8 bases left in between. The CDR3 DNA is TGTGCCAGCAGCGCCAGGACGCAAGAGACCCAGTACTTC. Protein sequence: CASSARTQETQYF.

This clone appeared many times. The chain carries TRBV29-1 and TRBJ2-7; tentatively, D is TRBD2 (6 bases). Germline V gene lookup returns CDR1 SQVTM and CDR2 ANQGSEA. V was cut by 4 bases and J by 2 bases, with 12 bases left in between. The length of the CDR3 is 13 residues. For the CDR3, the DNA is TGCAGCGTTGCGCCCGGGGGAACCTACGAGCAGTACTTC. It encodes CSVAPGGTYEQYF.

This clone showed up just a few times. V and J are TRBV13 and TRBJ2-3, with D maybe TRBD1 (5 bases). Germline CDR1 is PRHDT and CDR2 is FYEKMQ (reference sequence). The germline V and J ends were trimmed by 5 bases and 1 base, with 16 bases remaining between them. The CDR3 runs 16 residues. CDR3 in DNA: TGTGCCAGCAGCCGTAAACCGACAGCCCGCACAGATACGCAGTATTTT. Translating it yields CASSRKPTARTDTQYF.

This clone was observed a few times. This chain connects TRBV20-1 to TRBJ1-1, with D unresolved. Germline CDR1 and CDR2: DFQATT and SNEGSKA (reference sequence). Trimming took off 0 bases at V and 11 bases at J, with 10 bases between the two ends. The CDR3 has 11 amino acids. CDR3 residues: CSARDINSAFF. In DNA form, the CDR3 reads TGCAGTGCTAGAGATATTAATAGCGCTTTCTTT.

J is TRBJ2-1 and V is TRBV20-1, with unresolved D. V lost 5 bases and J 5 bases, leaving 7 bases between the germline ends. Per the germline V gene, CDR1 is DFQATT and CDR2 is SNEGSKA (reference sequence). The CDR3 loop spans 11 amino acids. CDR3 DNA: TGCAGTGCTGGAAAACACAATGAGCAGTTCTTC. This sequence encodes CSAGKHNEQFF.

The V and J genes are TRBV19 and TRBJ2-5; D ambiguous. The germline CDR1 and CDR2 sequences are LNHDA and SQIVND (reference sequence). The CDR3 totals 14 residues. The ends were cut back, 6 bases at V and 5 bases at J, with 16 bases in the middle. Here the CDR3 DNA reads TGTGCCAGTAGCCCCCGGAGCCACGCGGAGACCCAGTACTTC. It specifies CASSPRSHAETQYF.